What follows are 25 T cell receptor beta chains derived from one specimen sequenced in a study of cytomegalovirus exposure and HLA in healthy donors. PCR amplification relied on 60 Vbeta primers (plus 13 Jbeta primers). Generated by immunoSEQ multiplex PCR, the TCRdb table keeps only in-frame clones and is missing some. The data contain just over 85,000 clones, around 75% of them seen just once; the ten biggest clones take up less than 4%. The sequencing sample was made of PBMCs. These receptors originate from a man in his forties in good health and CMV-seronegative.

Written as DNA, the CDR3 is TGTGCCAGGACCCCACGACAGGGGCCTTACGAGCAGTACTTC. This sequence encodes CARTPRQGPYEQYF. The rearrangement uses TRBV5-7 and TRBJ2-7, with 8 bases aligning to TRBD1. TRBV5-7 is designated an ORF whose function remains uncertain. The junction had 11 bases not matched to a gene; V was cut back by 8 bases and J by 4 bases. There are 14 residues in the CDR3.

This clone was counted a few times. The V gene is TRBV7-2, the J gene TRBJ2-1; TRBD2 might be the D (6 bases). Trimming took 3 bases from V and 7 from J, leaving 10 bases between them. From germline, CDR1 is SGHTA and CDR2 FQGNSA. This CDR3 comprises 13 residues. This CDR3 is CASSLGGRNEQFF. CDR3 nucleotides: TGTGCCAGCAGCTTGGGGGGTAGGAATGAGCAGTTCTTC.

This clone was picked up a small number of times. The chain combines TRBV9 with TRBJ2-1, with D maybe TRBD1 (6 bases). Per germline, CDR1 SGDLS and CDR2 YYNGEE. Trimming removed 4 bases from V and 7 bases from J, with 12 bases in between. CDR3 length: 13 residues. The CDR3 DNA reads TGTGCCAGCAGCATACAGGGTGAGAATGAGCAGTTCTTC. Its protein product is CASSIQGENEQFF.

This chain uses TRBV27 with TRBJ1-4; tentative D call: TRBD1 (6 bases). Germline V CDR1 and CDR2: MNHEY, SMNVEV (reference sequence). Trimming removed 3 bases at V and 8 bases at J, with 13 bases between. The CDR3 extends over 14 amino acids. The CDR3 loop reads CASSLQGPGEKLFF. The CDR3 bases are TGTGCCAGCAGTTTGCAGGGGCCGGGGGAAAAACTGTTTTTT.

Regarding this clone: At one boundary the junction diverges from the germline segment, which might be a read error. Other DNA sequences of this sample code for an identical CDR3. The rearrangement uses TRBV20-1 and TRBJ2-3; D possibly corresponds to TRBD2 (6 bases). CDR3 length: 10 amino acids. Germline V gives CDR1 DFQATT, CDR2 SNEGSKA (reference sequence). Here the CDR3 reads CSARDEGTGF. For the CDR3, the DNA is TGCAGTGCTAGAGACGAAGGGACTGGGTTT.

The V call is TRBV10-3, the J call TRBJ2-7, with 7 bases identical to TRBD1. CDR1 and CDR2 (germline): ENHRY, SYGVKD. The V and J ends lost 6 bases and 3 bases, in that order; junction bases with no gene match: 8. The CDR3 runs to 14 residues. CDR3 coding DNA: TGTGCCATCAGATCAGGACAGGAGGACTACGAGCAGTACTTC. Its protein product is CAIRSGQEDYEQYF.

This clone was picked up one time. The chain joins TRBV4-3 to TRBJ2-7; D possibly corresponds to TRBD1 (6 bases). The CDR3 is 14 residues long. Looked up from germline, CDR1 is LGHNA and CDR2 is YSLEER. V lost 2 bases and J lost 4, with 12 bases in between. CDR3 in amino acids: CASSQHPGQYEQYF. The CDR3 coding sequence is TGCGCCAGCAGCCAACACCCAGGACAGTACGAGCAGTACTTC.

This chain links TRBV25-1 with TRBJ2-7; D is unresolved. V lost 1 base and J 4 bases, leaving 14 bases between the germline ends. This CDR3 comprises 15 residues. Per germline, CDR1 MGHDK and CDR2 SYGVNS. CDR3: CASSELEGWRYEQYF. DNA for the CDR3: TGTGCCAGCAGTGAATTAGAAGGCTGGAGATACGAGCAGTACTTC.

V is TRBV9 and J is TRBJ2-2; a weak D match, TRBD2 (6 bases). Trimming left V 2 bases short and J 2 bases short, with 7 bases between. Germline V CDR1 and CDR2: SGDLS, YYNGEE. This CDR3 contains 14 residues. CDR3 loop: CASSVAGNTGELFF. CDR3 nucleotide sequence: TGTGCCAGCAGCGTGGCGGGAAACACCGGGGAGCTGTTTTTT.

This clone was observed a few times. This rearrangement joins TRBV7-6 to TRBJ2-1; TRBD1 matches 9 bases. V gave up 5 bases and J gave up 5 bases; unmatched junction bases: 10. Germline V gene data show CDR1 as SGHVS and CDR2 as FNYEAQ. This CDR3 is built from 16 residues. Here the CDR3 reads CASSALLRDRDNEQFF. DNA for the CDR3: TGTGCCAGCAGCGCACTCCTCCGGGACAGGGACAATGAGCAGTTCTTC.

The rearrangement links TRBV4-1 to TRBJ2-3; weak D call: TRBD2 (5 bases). The germline V and J ends were trimmed by 4 bases and 0 bases, with 14 bases remaining between them. The CDR3 is made up of 16 amino acids. The germline V gene has CDR1 MGHRA and CDR2 YSYEKL. The CDR3 is CASSLSRTVSTDTQYF. The DNA for the CDR3 is TGCGCCAGCAGCCTCAGCAGGACTGTGAGCACAGATACGCAGTATTTT.

This clone came up a few times. This sequence joins TRBV5-1 and TRBJ2-1; 12 nucleotides align to TRBD2. J was trimmed by 8 bases and V by 2 bases; bases with no gene match: 5. In germline, CDR1 is SGHRS, CDR2 YFSETQ. The CDR3 spans 15 residues. The CDR3 reads CASSFLAGGLDEQFF. The CDR3 DNA follows: TGCGCCAGCAGCTTCCTAGCGGGGGGGCTTGATGAGCAGTTCTTC.

V is TRBV19 and J is TRBJ1-3, with D perhaps matching TRBD1 (6 bases). Deletions cut 3 bases from V and 2 bases from J, with 11 bases between. CDR1 and CDR2 from the germline V gene are LNHDA and SQIVND (reference sequence). This CDR3 is built from 15 residues. The CDR3 region has the DNA TGTGCCAGTAGTATCCGAACAGGGACTGGAAACACCATATATTTT. Translation: CASSIRTGTGNTIYF.

This clone has more than one count but fewer than ten. This chain joins TRBV6-5 and TRBJ2-3; D unresolved. In germline, CDR1 is MNHEY, CDR2 SVGAGI. V dropped 2 bases and J dropped 4 bases, with 7 bases sitting between them. The CDR3 has 13 amino acids. The CDR3 coding sequence is TGTGCCAGCAGTTACGTCCGGGCAGATACGCAGTATTTT. Translating gives CASSYVRADTQYF.

The chain recombines TRBV30 with TRBJ2-1; TRBD2 agrees at 10 bases. J gave up 10 bases and V 3 bases, and 6 bases lay outside the gene matches. There are 13 residues in the CDR3. Germline CDR1 reads GTSNPN; CDR2 reads SVGIG (reference sequence). DNA of the CDR3: TGTGCCTGGAGAAGGCTAGCGGGGGAAGAGCAGTTCTTC. Translated, it gives CAWRRLAGEEQFF.

The CDR3 nucleotides read TGTGCCAGCTCACCGACAGGGGCCTACGAGCAGTACTTC. The encoded protein is CASSPTGAYEQYF. This rearrangement joins TRBV18 to TRBJ2-7, with TRBD1 identical over 8 bases. CDR3 size: 13 residues. Losses at the gene ends were 3 bases for V and 2 bases for J; bases not matched to a gene: 0. Germline values: CDR1 KGHSH, CDR2 LQKENI.

As to this clone: The junction does not match germline at one end; this may be a read error. The gene calls are TRBV6-6 and TRBJ2-3; 7 bases agree with TRBD1. CDR3 size: 14 residues. Germline V gene sequence: CDR1 MNHNY, CDR2 SVGAGI (reference sequence). The CDR3, as DNA: TGTGCCAGCAGTTACCCGGGACAGCCAGAGACGCAGTATTTT. Protein product: CASSYPGQPETQYF.

V is TRBV28 and J is TRBJ2-7, with a weak D call TRBD2 (5 bases). Germline CDR1 MDHEN, CDR2 SYDVKM. V was pared by 7 bases and J by 5 bases, with 18 bases between. The CDR3 sequence is 14 residues long. The CDR3 DNA reads TGTGCCAGCAACCCGATACGGAGGAACCACGAGCAGTACTTC. This gives the protein CASNPIRRNHEQYF.

The rearrangement uses TRBV10-3 and TRBJ2-2, with D maybe TRBD1 (5 bases). Trimming took 3 bases from V and 4 from J, leaving 12 bases between them. Germline V gene lookup returns CDR1 ENHRY and CDR2 SYGVKD. The CDR3 length is 15 residues. DNA for the CDR3: TGTGCCATCAGTGAAGCCCAGGGTGGCACCGGGGAGCTGTTTTTT. Its translation is CAISEAQGGTGELFF.

The rearrangement uses TRBV2 and TRBJ2-7; TRBD2 agrees at 7 bases. The CDR3 is made up of 16 amino acids. Germline V gene sequence: CDR1 SNHLY, CDR2 FYNNEI. V lost 4 bases to trimming and J lost 6 bases; unmatched junction nucleotides: 15. The CDR3 sequence: CASSGEGSPQYSEQYF. The CDR3 DNA follows: TGTGCCAGCAGTGGGGAGGGGTCCCCTCAGTATAGCGAGCAGTACTTC.

V usage is TRBV13 and J usage is TRBJ1-2, with TRBD1 as a possible D gene (6 bases). Germline-derived CDR1 and CDR2 are PRHDT and FYEKMQ (reference sequence). Deletions cut 4 bases from V and 14 bases from J, with 20 bases between. The CDR3 sequence is 13 residues long. For the CDR3, the DNA is TGTGCCAGCAGCTACCGCCGGGGGGGCGGAGAGACCTTC. Its protein is CASSYRRGGGETF.

The chain combines TRBV6-1 with TRBJ1-2; D might be TRBD1 (6 bases). The germline gives CDR1 MNHNS, CDR2 SASEGT. Trimming took off 6 bases at V and 5 bases at J, with 10 bases between the two ends. The CDR3 consists of 12 residues. The CDR3, as DNA: TGTGCCAGCAGGACAACAGGGTATGGCTACACCTTC. Residues: CASRTTGYGYTF.

This clone was recorded once. The chain is built from TRBV28 and TRBJ2-7; D uncertain. V was pared by 0 bases and J by 1 base, with 10 bases between. Germline V gene data show CDR1 as MDHEN and CDR2 as SYDVKM. The CDR3 covers 15 residues. In nucleotides, the CDR3 is TGTGCCAGCAGTTTATGGGAGCACGCATCCTACGAGCAGTACTTC. Amino acids: CASSLWEHASYEQYF. The full variable domain, its missing parts supplied by reference TRBV28 and TRBJ2-7, is DVKVTQSSRYLVKRTGEKVFLECVQDMDHENMFWYRQDPGLGLRLIYFSYDVKMKEKGDIPEGYSVSREKKERFSLILESASTNQTSMYLCASSLWEHASYEQYFGPGTRLTVT.

The V call is TRBV25-1, the J call TRBJ2-1; no clear D gene. The CDR3 loop spans 16 amino acids. Trimming pared 7 bases from V and 6 bases from J, leaving 22 bases between. Germline CDR1 and CDR2: MGHDK and SYGVNS. The CDR3 protein is CASKPRSGYRSNEQFF. The CDR3 DNA sequence: TGTGCCAGCAAGCCGAGGTCGGGTTATAGGTCCAATGAGCAGTTCTTC.

This clone was seen only a few times. The rearrangement joins TRBV19 to TRBJ2-7, with 9 bases matching TRBD1. V trimming: 5 bases; J trimming: 4 bases; junction bases outside the gene matches: 6. The CDR3 extends over 14 amino acids. CDR1 LNHDA and CDR2 SQIVND come from the germline V gene (reference sequence). CDR3 sequence reads: CASSWGQGTYEQYF. In DNA, the CDR3 is TGTGCCAGTAGTTGGGGACAGGGTACGTACGAGCAGTACTTC.